These T cell receptor beta chains were read from a single sample in a study of cytomegalovirus exposure and HLA in healthy donors. The method was immunoSEQ multiplex PCR; TCRdb's version includes in-frame clones alone and lacks a portion of them. The sample shows around 40,000 clones, roughly nine tenths of them seen only once. Sequencing used PBMCs. The receptors derive from a woman aged 40 to 55 in good health and CMV-seropositive. Each CDR3 is given with its conserved first and last residue. The order of the fields is D gene, clone size, J gene, V gene, CDR3 DNA, CDR3 protein. D genes are given only for firm matches. Expanded clones are given a class, and other clones once, few, many or no size at all.

d_call: NA; clone_size: NA; j_call: TRBJ2-7; v_call: TRBV6-5; cdr3_nt: TGTGCCAGCAGTTATACCGGCGGGGGCCCCTACGAGCAGTACTTC; cdr3_aa: CASSYTGGGPYEQYF
d_call: TRBD2; clone_size: NA; j_call: TRBJ2-5; v_call: TRBV7-9; cdr3_nt: TGTGCCAGCAGCTTAGTCCCGGGAGGAGAGACCCAGTACTTC; cdr3_aa: CASSLVPGGETQYF
d_call: TRBD2; clone_size: few; j_call: TRBJ2-1; v_call: TRBV6-4; cdr3_nt: TGTGCCAGCAGTGACTTAGCGGGGTCCTACAATGAGCAGTTCTTC; cdr3_aa: CASSDLAGSYNEQFF
d_call: TRBD2; clone_size: NA; j_call: TRBJ2-1; v_call: TRBV29-1; cdr3_nt: TGCAGCGTTGAAGTCGTTCTAGCGGGGGAGCAGTTCTTC; cdr3_aa: CSVEVVLAGEQFF
d_call: TRBD2; clone_size: NA; j_call: TRBJ2-4; v_call: TRBV11-2; cdr3_nt: TGTGCCAGCAGCTTAGGGCCGGGACTAGGCTTATACTTC; cdr3_aa: CASSLGPGLGLYF
d_call: TRBD2; clone_size: NA; j_call: TRBJ2-5; v_call: TRBV28; cdr3_nt: TGTGCCACCGGTGGTGGGCGGGAGTATTTTGCGACCCAGTACTTC; cdr3_aa: CATGGGREYFATQYF
d_call: TRBD2; clone_size: NA; j_call: TRBJ2-4; v_call: TRBV28; cdr3_nt: TGTGCCAGCAGTTTCGAAATGCGGGAGGCCAGCCTAGCCAAAAACATTCAGTACTTC; cdr3_aa: CASSFEMREASLAKNIQYF
d_call: NA; clone_size: NA; j_call: TRBJ2-3; v_call: TRBV28; cdr3_nt: TGTGCCAGCAGTTTAATAGCGGCACCCACAGATACGCAGTATTTT; cdr3_aa: CASSLIAAPTDTQYF
d_call: NA; clone_size: NA; j_call: TRBJ2-2; v_call: TRBV5-4; cdr3_nt: TGTGCCAGCAGCTCGTCCAGTGGTGACGGGGAGCTGTTTTTT; cdr3_aa: CASSSSSGDGELFF
d_call: NA; clone_size: NA; j_call: TRBJ1-1; v_call: TRBV7-9; cdr3_nt: TGTGCCAGCAGCTTAGGTGGGGGCAAGAAGGGAGCTTTCTTT; cdr3_aa: CASSLGGGKKGAFF
d_call: NA; clone_size: NA; j_call: TRBJ1-4; v_call: TRBV11-2; cdr3_nt: TGTGCCAGCAGCTTAGCAGGGATTGGCGAAAAACTGTTTTTT; cdr3_aa: CASSLAGIGEKLFF
d_call: TRBD1; clone_size: NA; j_call: TRBJ2-3; v_call: TRBV19; cdr3_nt: TGTGCCAGTAGTAAGGGGACAGCTAGCACAGATACGCAGTATTTT; cdr3_aa: CASSKGTASTDTQYF
d_call: TRBD1; clone_size: NA; j_call: TRBJ1-3; v_call: TRBV5-1; cdr3_nt: TGCGCCAGCAGCATGAACCCGGGACAGAACTCTGGAAACACCATATATTTT; cdr3_aa: CASSMNPGQNSGNTIYF
d_call: TRBD2; clone_size: NA; j_call: TRBJ2-2; v_call: TRBV7-6; cdr3_nt: TGTGCCAGCAGCTTCGAACGGCTAGCGGGAGACACCGGGGAGCTGTTTTTT; cdr3_aa: CASSFERLAGDTGELFF
d_call: NA; clone_size: NA; j_call: TRBJ2-1; v_call: TRBV5-1; cdr3_nt: TGCGCCAGCAGACCCGGGTTAAGCTCCTACAATGAGCAGTTCTTC; cdr3_aa: CASRPGLSSYNEQFF
d_call: TRBD1; clone_size: NA; j_call: TRBJ2-7; v_call: TRBV7-9; cdr3_nt: TGTGCCAGCAGCACAGCTGCGGGACAGGGGGCCCGAGAGCAGTACTTC; cdr3_aa: CASSTAAGQGAREQYF
d_call: NA; clone_size: few; j_call: TRBJ2-7; v_call: TRBV7-6; cdr3_nt: TGTGCCAGCAGCTTTGAATCTGCTAGTTGGCACGAGCAGTACTTC; cdr3_aa: CASSFESASWHEQYF
d_call: TRBD1; clone_size: few; j_call: TRBJ1-4; v_call: TRBV2; cdr3_nt: TGTGCCAGCACTCTGGACAGGGGACAGGAAAAACTGTTTTTT; cdr3_aa: CASTLDRGQEKLFF
d_call: TRBD1; clone_size: NA; j_call: TRBJ1-2; v_call: TRBV18; cdr3_nt: TGTGCCAGCTCTCCGGACAGGGGTGATAACTATGGCTACACCTTC; cdr3_aa: CASSPDRGDNYGYTF
d_call: TRBD1; clone_size: NA; j_call: TRBJ2-7; v_call: TRBV19; cdr3_nt: TGTGCCAGTAGTCAAGGACAGGGTTGGTCCTACGAGCAGTACTTC; cdr3_aa: CASSQGQGWSYEQYF
d_call: NA; clone_size: NA; j_call: TRBJ1-5; v_call: TRBV28; cdr3_nt: TGTGCCAGCACCCTACATGAGGCGAACAATCAGCCCCAGCATTTT; cdr3_aa: CASTLHEANNQPQHF
d_call: NA; clone_size: few; j_call: TRBJ2-3; v_call: TRBV28; cdr3_nt: TGTGCCAGCAGTTACCTTAGCGGCACAGATACGCAGTATTTT; cdr3_aa: CASSYLSGTDTQYF
d_call: NA; clone_size: NA; j_call: TRBJ2-3; v_call: TRBV12-5; cdr3_nt: TGTGCTAGTGGGCGGGACGGCCCAGTCCAGTATTTT; cdr3_aa: CASGRDGPVQYF
d_call: NA; clone_size: NA; j_call: TRBJ2-1; v_call: TRBV28; cdr3_nt: TGTGCCAGCGCTATCCCGGCCAACAGACGCAATGAGCAGTTCTTC; cdr3_aa: CASAIPANRRNEQFF
d_call: NA; clone_size: once; j_call: TRBJ2-4; v_call: TRBV2; cdr3_nt: TGTGCCAGCAGTGAAATAATGTTGGGCGGGACTCTTCAGTACTTC; cdr3_aa: CASSEIMLGGTLQYF
d_call: TRBD2; clone_size: NA; j_call: TRBJ2-5; v_call: TRBV30; cdr3_nt: TGTGCCTGGACGCCCGGGAGGGTGCAGGAGACCCAGTACTTC; cdr3_aa: CAWTPGRVQETQYF
d_call: TRBD2; clone_size: NA; j_call: TRBJ2-3; v_call: TRBV7-9; cdr3_nt: TGTGCCAGCAGCTCCCTGACTAGCGCCAGCACAGATACGCAGTATTTT; cdr3_aa: CASSSLTSASTDTQYF
d_call: NA; clone_size: once; j_call: TRBJ1-1; v_call: TRBV18; cdr3_nt: TGTGCCAGCTCACCCCAGAACACTGAAGCTTTCTTT; cdr3_aa: CASSPQNTEAFF
d_call: NA; clone_size: NA; j_call: TRBJ2-7; v_call: TRBV4-1; cdr3_nt: TGCGCCAGCAGCCAATCGCAGATCCGCTCCTACGAGCAGTACTTC; cdr3_aa: CASSQSQIRSYEQYF
d_call: NA; clone_size: NA; j_call: TRBJ1-1; v_call: TRBV29-1; cdr3_nt: TGCAGCGTTAGACAGGTGAACACTGAAGCTTTCTTT; cdr3_aa: CSVRQVNTEAFF
d_call: TRBD2; clone_size: NA; j_call: TRBJ2-5; v_call: TRBV30; cdr3_nt: TGTGCCTGGAGTGTTCGGCGGGGGGTAGAGGAGACCCAGTACTTC; cdr3_aa: CAWSVRRGVEETQYF
d_call: TRBD1; clone_size: once; j_call: TRBJ2-1; v_call: TRBV6-6; cdr3_nt: TGTGCCAGCAGTGTAAGGACAGGGGGCGCGGATGAGCAGTTCTTC; cdr3_aa: CASSVRTGGADEQFF
d_call: TRBD1; clone_size: NA; j_call: TRBJ1-5; v_call: TRBV19; cdr3_nt: TGTGCCAGTAGTACAAAAGCCGGGACAGGCAATCAGCCCCAGCATTTT; cdr3_aa: CASSTKAGTGNQPQHF
d_call: TRBD1; clone_size: NA; j_call: TRBJ1-2; v_call: TRBV6-5; cdr3_nt: TGTGCCAGCAGTCGTAGGGACAGGGACTATGGCTACACCTTC; cdr3_aa: CASSRRDRDYGYTF
d_call: TRBD1; clone_size: NA; j_call: TRBJ1-5; v_call: TRBV6-5; cdr3_nt: TGTGCCAGCAGTTACACGGGACAGCGCAATCAGCCCCAGCATTTT; cdr3_aa: CASSYTGQRNQPQHF
d_call: NA; clone_size: NA; j_call: TRBJ1-5; v_call: TRBV6-1; cdr3_nt: TGTGCCTCACACAGGGGCAATCAGCCCCAGCATTTT; cdr3_aa: CASHRGNQPQHF